The source of this TCR beta chain is a study of blood T cell repertoires in COVID-19. As processed by the authors: Amplified reference gene primers provided the basis for estimating nucleated cell counts. Generated by immunoSEQ multiplex PCR, the TCRdb table keeps only in-frame clones and is missing some. The DNA gave D and trimming, while V, J and clone size come from that table. The sample lists roughly 120,000 clones, 65% to 80% seen once, with over 6% in the top ten. The CDR3 is 16 amino acids. The V gene lost 2 bases and the J gene lost 3 bases, with 15 bases spanning the gap. Germline V lookup: CDR1 SGHRS, CDR2 YFSETQ. The table lists this clone with a count of one.

The sequenced sample consisted of peripheral blood. This rearrangement joins TRBV5-1 to TRBJ2-1; tentatively, D is TRBD1 (6 bases). This sequence originates from a woman aged 55 to 70 with acute or convalescent COVID-19. The CDR3 DNA follows: TGCGCCAGCAGCTTTAATTCACAGGGAATCTACAATGAGCAGTTCTTC. It codes for CASSFNSQGIYNEQFF.